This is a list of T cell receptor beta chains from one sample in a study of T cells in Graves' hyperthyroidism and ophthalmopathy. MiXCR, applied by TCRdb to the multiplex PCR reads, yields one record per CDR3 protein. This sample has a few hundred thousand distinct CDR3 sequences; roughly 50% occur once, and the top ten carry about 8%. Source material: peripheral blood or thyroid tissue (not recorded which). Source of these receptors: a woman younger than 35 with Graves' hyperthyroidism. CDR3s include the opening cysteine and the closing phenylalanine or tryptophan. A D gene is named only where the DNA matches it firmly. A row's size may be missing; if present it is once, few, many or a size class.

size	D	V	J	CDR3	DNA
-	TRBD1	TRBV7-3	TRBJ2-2	CASSPTTGMGGELFF	TGTGCCAGCAGCCCCACGACAGGGATGGGTGGGGAGCTGTTTTTT
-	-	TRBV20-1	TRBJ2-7	CSLELGAYEQYF	TGCAGCTTAGAGCTGGGGGCCTACGAGCAGTACTTC
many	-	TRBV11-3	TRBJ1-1	CASSPASRTEAFF	TGTGCCAGCAGTCCGGCCAGCAGGACTGAAGCTTTCTTT
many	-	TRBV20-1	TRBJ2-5	CSARKGGVAEETQYF	TGCAGTGCTAGAAAGGGTGGAGTAGCGGAAGAGACCCAGTACTTC
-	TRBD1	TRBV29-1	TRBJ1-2	CSVDIVTGQGAQGANYGYTF	TGCAGCGTTGATATCGTTACGGGACAGGGTGCCCAGGGAGCTAACTATGGCTACACCTTC
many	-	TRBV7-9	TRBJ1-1	CASSPSRSEAFF	TGTGCCAGCAGCCCCTCGAGGAGTGAGGCTTTCTTT
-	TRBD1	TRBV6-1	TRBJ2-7	CASRGQGNDEQYF	TGTGCCAGCAGAGGACAGGGGAACGACGAGCAGTACTTC
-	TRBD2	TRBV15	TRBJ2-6	CATRSREVVSGANVLTF	TGTGCCACCCGGTCCCGGGAGGTTGTCTCTGGGGCCAACGTCCTGACTTTC
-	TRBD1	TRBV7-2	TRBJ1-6	CASSSRTGNSPLHF	TGTGCCAGCAGCTCGCGGACAGGGAATTCACCCCTCCACTTT
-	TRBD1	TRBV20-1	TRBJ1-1	CSATGQGTANTEAFF	TGCAGTGCTACGGGACAGGGGACAGCGAACACTGAAGCTTTCTTT
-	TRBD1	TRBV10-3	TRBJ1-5	CAISESGQGETQHF	TGTGCCATCAGTGAGTCGGGACAGGGGGAGACCCAGCATTTT
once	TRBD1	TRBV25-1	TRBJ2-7	CASSERQGGSSYEQYF	TGTGCCAGCAGTGAGCGACAGGGCGGCAGCTCCTACGAGCAGTACTTC
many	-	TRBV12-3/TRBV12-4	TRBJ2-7	CASRAGRAEQYF	TGTGCCAGCAGAGCAGGAAGGGCCGAGCAGTACTTC
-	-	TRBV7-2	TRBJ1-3	CASSLQGHYGYTIYF	TGTGCCAGCAGCTTACAGGGACACTATGGCTACACCATATATTTT
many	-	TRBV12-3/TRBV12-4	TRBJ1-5	CASSTPRGGTGNQPQHF	TGTGCCAGCAGCACCCCAAGGGGGGGGACGGGCAATCAGCCCCAGCATTTT
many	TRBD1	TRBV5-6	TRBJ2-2	CASSSDRGGMFF	TGTGCCAGCAGCTCCGACAGGGGCGGGATGTTTTTT
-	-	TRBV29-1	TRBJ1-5	CSVEGEGDQPQHF	TGCAGCGTTGAGGGTGAAGGGGATCAGCCCCAGCATTTT
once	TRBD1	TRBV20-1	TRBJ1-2	CSANDRGYFYGYTF	TGCAGTGCTAATGACAGGGGTTACTTCTATGGCTACACCTTC
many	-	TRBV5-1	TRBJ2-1	CASSLVASNGDEQFF	TGCGCCAGCAGCTTGGTAGCTTCCAATGGCGATGAGCAGTTCTTC